The clone carrying this T cell receptor beta chain was recorded at least ten times. Both iRepertoire HTBI primers and Arm-PCR of CDR3 regions were used to build the TCR beta libraries. TCRdb passed the multiplex PCR reads through MiXCR, listing each CDR3 protein once. The table shows approximately 440,000 distinct CDR3 sequences, with around 15% occurring only once. The time point here: newly diagnosed GD, antithyroid drugs for less than 3 months. Isolated PBMC RNA provided the starting material for the TCR library. These data come from a study of regulatory T cells in long-lasting Graves disease. Germline-derived CDR1 and CDR2 are SGDLS and YYNGEE. This CDR3 is 14 amino acids long. Trimming took 0 bases from V and 0 from J, leaving 6 bases between them. The sample was also reused in another study, on T cells in Graves' hyperthyroidism and ophthalmopathy.

Sequencing used peripheral blood mononuclear cells (PBMCs), obtained at new diagnosis, from a patient treated with antithyroid drugs. This TCR derives from a man aged 40-49 years with Graves disease. This rearrangement joins TRBV9 to TRBJ1-1; D uncertain. The CDR3 nucleotides are TGTGCCAGCAGCGTAGCTGGTATGAACACTGAAGCTTTCTTT. It specifies CASSVAGMNTEAFF.